One sample yielded the 25 T cell receptor beta chains listed below, sequenced in a study of blood T cells in healthy people across ages (dated by TCRdb to the mid-2010s). The library relied on 5' RACE. A second roughly 6 to 12 cycle PCR used a sample-barcoded 5' primer and a J-beta primer mix. TCRdb cleaned the public reads at Q25 with fastp, built clones with MiXCR and kept in-frame beta chains. Identical CDR3 protein sequences are pooled into one entry, listed with their most common genes and DNA. The sample table records over 1,500,000 distinct CDR3 sequences; about two fifths of these occur just once. More than 20% of the sample lies in the top ten. What was sequenced was blood. The origin of the receptors is a human donor in good health.

V gene TRBV7-9 combines with J gene TRBJ2-3, with D possibly matching TRBD2 (6 bases). The V gene lost 4 bases and the J gene lost 2 bases, with 13 bases spanning the gap. Germline CDR1 is SEHNR and CDR2 is FQNEAQ (reference sequence). The CDR3 consists of 15 residues. CDR3 loop: CASSSGLEYTDTQYF. For the CDR3, the DNA is TGTGCCAGCAGCTCGGGACTCGAATACACAGATACGCAGTATTTT.

The gene calls are TRBV18 and TRBJ2-3, with TRBD2 matching 7 bases. The CDR3 loop spans 17 amino acids. Germline assignment: CDR1 KGHSH and CDR2 LQKENI. V gave up 1 base and J gave up 3 bases; unmatched junction bases: 10. CDR3 coding DNA: TGTGCCAGCTCACCACTGAGGACGGGGGGAGGAACAGATACGCAGTATTTT. This gives the protein CASSPLRTGGGTDTQYF.

In this sample, this clonotype turned up a few times. The gene calls are TRBV12-3 or TRBV12-4 and TRBJ2-5; TRBD2 aligns across 12 bases. Losses at the gene ends were 7 bases for V and 4 bases for J; bases not matched to a gene: 7. This CDR3 has 15 amino acids. Here the CDR3 reads CASTPSGGDRETQYF. As DNA, the CDR3 is TGTGCCAGCACCCCTAGCGGGGGGGATCGAGAGACCCAGTACTTC.

This clonotype was detected only once. V and J are TRBV20-1 and TRBJ2-2; possibly TRBD1 for D (6 bases). The CDR3 spans 16 residues. Germline V lookup: CDR1 DFQATT, CDR2 SNEGSKA (reference sequence). V was cut by 6 bases and J by 0 bases, with 17 bases left in between. The CDR3 DNA is TGCAGTGCCTGGGACAACGGAAGAGCGAACACCGGGGAGCTGTTTTTT. This sequence encodes CSAWDNGRANTGELFF.

V and J are TRBV30 and TRBJ2-3, with 7 bases identical to TRBD2. In germline, CDR1 is GTSNPN, CDR2 SVGIG (reference sequence). CDR3 length: 12 amino acids. V trimming: 0 bases; J trimming: 8 bases; junction bases outside the gene matches: 2. The CDR3 DNA reads TGTGCCTGGAGTGTATCGGGGGGTACGCAGTATTTT. Translating gives CAWSVSGGTQYF. Full variable domain (remainder filled in from reference TRBV30 and TRBJ2-3): SQTIHQWPATLVQPVGSPLSLECTVEGTSNPNLYWYRQAAGRGLQLLFYSVGIGQISSEVPQNLSASRPQDRQFILSSKKLLLSDSGFYLCAWSVSGGTQYFGPGTRLTVL.

This sequence joins TRBV10-3 and TRBJ1-5, with D unresolved. The CDR3 contains 13 residues. Germline loops: CDR1 ENHRY, CDR2 SYGVKD. The V and J ends lost 2 bases and 3 bases respectively, with 5 bases between them. As DNA, the CDR3 is TGTGCCATCAGTGAGGGCAACAATCAGCCCCAGCATTTT. Protein product: CAISEGNNQPQHF.

This clonotype appeared once. V and J are TRBV6-2 or TRBV6-3 and TRBJ1-2; D is unclear. The V gene's germline CDR1 is MNHEY and CDR2 SVGEGT. This CDR3 has 12 amino acids. V lost 7 bases to trimming and J lost 2 bases, with 8 bases between them. CDR3 residues: CASTGRNYGYTF. The DNA of the CDR3 is TGTGCCAGCACTGGGAGAAACTATGGCTACACCTTC.

The genes are TRBV28 and TRBJ2-1, with 7 bases fitting TRBD2. Germline lookup yields CDR1 MDHEN and CDR2 SYDVKM. The V segment lost 2 bases and the J segment 2 bases; nucleotides outside the gene matches: 6. CDR3 length: 16 residues. Here the CDR3 DNA reads TGTGCCAGCAGTTTAACCGGCGGGGGTCCCTACAATGAGCAGTTCTTC. It is translated as CASSLTGGGPYNEQFF.

V gene TRBV7-2 combines with J gene TRBJ2-3, with TRBD1 matching 10 bases. Trimming removed 2 bases from V and 3 bases from J; junction bases left unmatched: 17. The CDR3 spans 20 residues. Germline CDR1 SGHTA, CDR2 FQGNSA. The CDR3 coding sequence is TGTGCCAGCAGCTTAAACTCCCTTGGAAGACAGGGGGCGATTACAGATACGCAGTATTTT. Translation gives CASSLNSLGRQGAITDTQYF.

This sequence joins TRBV10-3 and TRBJ1-5; the D gene is possibly TRBD1 (5 bases). CDR3 length: 15 amino acids. From germline, CDR1 is ENHRY and CDR2 SYGVKD. Trimming took 3 bases from V and 4 from J, leaving 13 bases between them. CDR3 loop: CAISDFGGGNQPQHF. In nucleotides, the CDR3 is TGTGCCATCAGTGATTTCGGGGGAGGGAATCAGCCCCAGCATTTT.

This clonotype was found a few times. The V and J genes are TRBV5-6 and TRBJ1-5; the D is unclear. Trimming shortened V by 1 base and J by 3 bases, and 14 bases separated the two germline ends. Germline loops: CDR1 SGHDT, CDR2 YYEEEE. This CDR3 is built from 16 residues. The CDR3 here is CASSLHNNQANQPQHF. In DNA, the CDR3 is TGTGCCAGCAGCTTGCACAATAACCAGGCCAATCAGCCCCAGCATTTT.

This clonotype was seen a handful of times. The junction departs from germline at one end; a sequencing error may be responsible. V usage is TRBV27 and J usage is TRBJ2-7; no clear D gene. The CDR3 sequence is 14 residues long. Germline CDR1 reads MNHEY; CDR2 reads SMNVEV (reference sequence). The CDR3 DNA is TGTGCCAGCAGTCTATCTCCTATGTTCCACGAGCAGTACTTC. Translated, it gives CASSLSPMFHEQYF.

CDR3: CASSQASGGLYGQYF. CDR3 DNA: TGTGCCAGCAGCCAGGCAAGCGGGGGCTTATACGGGCAGTATTTT. The rearrangement joins TRBV14 to TRBJ2-3; 8 bases map to TRBD2. The germline V gene encodes CDR1 SGHDN and CDR2 FVKESK. CDR3 length: 15 amino acids. The V and J ends lost 3 bases and 11 bases, in that order; junction bases with no gene match: 13. The complete variable domain, with remaining parts taken from reference TRBV14 and TRBJ2-3, reads EAGVTQFPSHSVIEKGQTVTLRCDPISGHDNLYWYRRVMGKEIKFLLHFVKESKQDESGMPNNRFLAERTGGTYSTLKVQPAELEDSGVYFCASSQASGGLYGQYFGPGTRLTVL.

The genes are TRBV11-3 and TRBJ2-3; weak D call: TRBD2 (5 bases). The V gene lost 1 base and the J gene lost 2 bases, with 10 bases spanning the gap. The CDR3 is 15 residues long. Germline V gene data show CDR1 as SGHNT and CDR2 as YENEEA. This chain's CDR3 is CASSLARELTDTQYF. As DNA, the CDR3 is TGTGCCAGCAGCTTAGCACGGGAACTCACAGATACGCAGTATTTT.

This clonotype came up a few times. The chain is built from TRBV2 and TRBJ1-5; no clear D gene. This CDR3 comprises 13 residues. V gave up 5 bases and J gave up 7 bases, with 12 bases separating them. CDR1 SNHLY and CDR2 FYNNEI come from the germline V gene. CDR3 DNA: TGTGCCAGCAGTATTACCTACGACCAGCCCCAGCATTTT. This codes for CASSITYDQPQHF.

The V call is TRBV6-5, the J call TRBJ2-5; D possibly uses TRBD1 or TRBD2 (5 bases each). Germline loops: CDR1 MNHEY, CDR2 SVGAGI. Trimming removed 5 bases from V and 1 base from J, with 11 bases in between. CDR3 size: 14 residues. DNA for the CDR3: TGTGCCAGCAGTGGGGACCCAAGCCAAGAGACCCAGTACTTC. This gives the protein CASSGDPSQETQYF.

In this sample, this clonotype turned up a few times. V usage is TRBV7-6 and J usage is TRBJ2-5, with 7 bases fitting TRBD2. Germline CDR1 is SGHVS and CDR2 is FNYEAQ. Trimming at V came to 7 bases and at J to 1 base, leaving 12 bases not matched to a gene. This CDR3 comprises 16 residues. CDR3 protein: CASTGETSLTQETQYF. The CDR3 coding sequence is TGTGCCAGCACGGGAGAGACTAGCCTAACCCAAGAGACCCAGTACTTC.

This clonotype was detected only a few times. The rearrangement links TRBV20-1 to TRBJ2-5; 13 bases are a match to TRBD2. This CDR3 is 15 amino acids long. Per germline, CDR1 DFQATT and CDR2 SNEGSKA (reference sequence). V lost 6 bases to trimming and J lost 5 bases; unmatched junction nucleotides: 9. CDR3 nucleotides: TGCAGTGCCCTAGGACTAGCGGGGGCCGGTGAGACCCAGTACTTC. This translates into CSALGLAGAGETQYF.

The rearrangement joins TRBV28 to TRBJ2-3; a weak D match, TRBD2 (6 bases). V shed 4 bases and J shed 0 bases, with 23 bases lying between them. Germline V lookup: CDR1 MDHEN, CDR2 SYDVKM. The CDR3 is 19 amino acids. CDR3 coding DNA: TGTGCCAGCAGTTCATGGATTTTCCACTCCGGGACTAGCACAGATACGCAGTATTTT. It specifies CASSSWIFHSGTSTDTQYF.

This chain links TRBV4-2 with TRBJ1-5, with D possibly being TRBD1 (5 bases). CDR3 length: 17 amino acids. Trimming pared 4 bases from V and 2 bases from J, leaving 18 bases between. The germline CDR1 and CDR2 sequences are LGHNA and YNFKEQ. The CDR3 nucleotides read TGTGCCAGCAGCCCATGGGACCCGGGCGAGGGCAATCAGCCCCAGCATTTT. It specifies CASSPWDPGEGNQPQHF.

The V gene is TRBV29-1, the J gene TRBJ1-2; a weak D match, TRBD1 (6 bases). CDR1 is SQVTM and CDR2 is ANQGSEA in the germline V gene. The CDR3 is 15 amino acids. The V end was cut by 3 bases, the J end by 3 bases, with 17 bases between. DNA of the CDR3: TGCAGCGTTGAGGTACCCTGGGGGCCCTACTATGGCTACACCTTC. As protein: CSVEVPWGPYYGYTF.

There are a few counts of this clonotype. This chain links TRBV18 with TRBJ2-1, with 9 bases lining up with TRBD1. After removal of 4 bases from V and 3 bases from J, the junction contained 4 bases not matched to a gene. Germline V gene sequence: CDR1 KGHSH, CDR2 LQKENI. The CDR3 loop spans 15 amino acids. Here the CDR3 DNA reads TGTGCCAGCTCACACAGGGGGCCTGACTACAATGAGCAGTTCTTC. Its protein is CASSHRGPDYNEQFF.

This clonotype was counted a few times. J is TRBJ1-1 and V is TRBV3-1; D is unresolved. This CDR3 is built from 14 residues. The germline V and J ends were trimmed by 1 base and 8 bases, with 14 bases remaining between them. Germline V CDR1 and CDR2: LGHDT, YNNKEL (reference sequence). The CDR3, as DNA: TGTGCCAGCAGCCAAGCCTATAGTAGGACGGAAGCTTTCTTT. As protein: CASSQAYSRTEAFF.

As DNA, the CDR3 is TGTGCTTCCCAACCGAGGGATAATAGCAATCAGCCCCAGCATTTT. This gives the protein CASQPRDNSNQPQHF. The chain is built from TRBV18 and TRBJ1-5; no definite D call. The CDR3 length is 15 residues. Germline-derived CDR1 and CDR2 are KGHSH and LQKENI.

This clonotype came up a few times. The rearrangement joins TRBV29-1 to TRBJ1-1; the D gene is possibly TRBD1 (6 bases). This CDR3 region has 14 residues. The germline V gene has CDR1 SQVTM and CDR2 ANQGSEA. V was clipped by 1 base and J by 1 base, with 10 bases between them. The CDR3, as DNA: TGCAGCGTTGAAGGCGAGGGGGAGAACACTGAAGCTTTCTTT. Encoded protein: CSVEGEGENTEAFF.